This note documents a single T cell receptor (beta chain) sequence. The target antigen is unknown. The data belong to a study of T cell repertoires in cytomegalovirus infection. Study in general: CMV epitopes in the study were HLA-C-restricted (recently identified) and HLA-B-restricted (well studied). Public TCR beta signatures marked donors with CMV infection and the matching HLA.

TCRdb redid the calling of the reads with MiXCR, one entry per CDR3 protein. The sample shows about 920,000 distinct CDR3 sequences, approximately 30% of them seen only once. Study results and limitations: Ex vivo responses were dominated by HLA-C-restricted CMV-specific TCR beta clonotypes.

The sequencing here drew on cultured CD8+ T cells from PBMCs, taken from culture after CMV antigen stimulation. The source of this sequence is a human donor in good health (CMV status not recorded). Some clones in this sample may be carry-over from other donors' samples.

The CDR3 reads CASSRDIYNQPQHF. The DNA of the CDR3 is TGTGCCAGCAGCAGAGACATATACAATCAGCCCCAGCATTTT. This sequence joins TRBV6-2 or TRBV6-3 and TRBJ1-5; D uncertain. Trimming took 6 bases from V and 3 from J, leaving 12 bases between them. The CDR3 has 14 residues. CDR1 is MNHEY, CDR2 SVGEGT, per germline.